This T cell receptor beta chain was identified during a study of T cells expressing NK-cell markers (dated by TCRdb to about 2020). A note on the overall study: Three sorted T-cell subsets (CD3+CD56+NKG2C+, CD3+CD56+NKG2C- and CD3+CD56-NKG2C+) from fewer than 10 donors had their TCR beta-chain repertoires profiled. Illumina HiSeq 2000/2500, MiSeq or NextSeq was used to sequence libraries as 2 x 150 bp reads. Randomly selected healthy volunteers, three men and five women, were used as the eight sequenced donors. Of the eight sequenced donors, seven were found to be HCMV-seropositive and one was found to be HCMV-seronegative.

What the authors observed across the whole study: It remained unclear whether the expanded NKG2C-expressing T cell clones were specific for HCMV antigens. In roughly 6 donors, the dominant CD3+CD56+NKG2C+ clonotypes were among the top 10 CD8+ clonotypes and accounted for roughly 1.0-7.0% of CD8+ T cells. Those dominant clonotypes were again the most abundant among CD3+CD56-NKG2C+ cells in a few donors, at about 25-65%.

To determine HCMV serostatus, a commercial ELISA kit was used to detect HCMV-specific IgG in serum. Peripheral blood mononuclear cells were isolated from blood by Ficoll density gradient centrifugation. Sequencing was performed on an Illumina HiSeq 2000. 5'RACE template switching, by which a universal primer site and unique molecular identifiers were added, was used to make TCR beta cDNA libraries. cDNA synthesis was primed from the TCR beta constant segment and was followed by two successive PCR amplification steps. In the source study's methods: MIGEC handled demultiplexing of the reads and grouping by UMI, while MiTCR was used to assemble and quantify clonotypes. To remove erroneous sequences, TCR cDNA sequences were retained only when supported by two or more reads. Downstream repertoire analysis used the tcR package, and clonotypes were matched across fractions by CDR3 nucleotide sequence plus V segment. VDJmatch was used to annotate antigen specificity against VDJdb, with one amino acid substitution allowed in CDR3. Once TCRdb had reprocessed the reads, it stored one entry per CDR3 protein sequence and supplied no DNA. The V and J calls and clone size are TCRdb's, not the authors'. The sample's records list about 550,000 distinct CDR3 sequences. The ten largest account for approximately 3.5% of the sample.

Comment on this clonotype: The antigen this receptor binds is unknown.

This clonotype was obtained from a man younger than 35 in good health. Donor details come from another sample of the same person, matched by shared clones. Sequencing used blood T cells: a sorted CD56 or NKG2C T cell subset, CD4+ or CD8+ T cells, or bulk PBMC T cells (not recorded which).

The CDR3 reads CASSFQQGYSGELFF. The rearranged segments are TRBV12-3 or TRBV12-4 and TRBJ2-2; checking the TCRdb D call of TRBD1 is not possible without DNA. Taken from cysteine to phenylalanine, the CDR3 has 15 residues. DNA is not recorded here.